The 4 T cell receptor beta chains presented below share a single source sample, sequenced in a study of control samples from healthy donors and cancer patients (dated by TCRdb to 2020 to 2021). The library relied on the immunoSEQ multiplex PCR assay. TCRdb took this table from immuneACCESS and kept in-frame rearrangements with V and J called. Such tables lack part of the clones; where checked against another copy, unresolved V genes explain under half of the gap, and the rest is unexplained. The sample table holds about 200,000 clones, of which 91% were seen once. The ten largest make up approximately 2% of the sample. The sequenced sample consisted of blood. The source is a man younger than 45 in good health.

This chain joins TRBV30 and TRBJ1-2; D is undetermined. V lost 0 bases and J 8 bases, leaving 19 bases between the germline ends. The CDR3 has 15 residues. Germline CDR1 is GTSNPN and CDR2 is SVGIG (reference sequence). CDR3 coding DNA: TGTGCCTGGAGTGTACACGGCGGCGAATGGTGGGGCTACACCTTC. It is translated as CAWSVHGGEWWGYTF.

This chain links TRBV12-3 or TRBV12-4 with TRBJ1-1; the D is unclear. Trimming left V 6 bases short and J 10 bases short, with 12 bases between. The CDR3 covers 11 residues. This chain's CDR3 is CASSTRSVAFF. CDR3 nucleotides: TGTGCCAGCAGCACTAGATCGGTAGCTTTCTTT.

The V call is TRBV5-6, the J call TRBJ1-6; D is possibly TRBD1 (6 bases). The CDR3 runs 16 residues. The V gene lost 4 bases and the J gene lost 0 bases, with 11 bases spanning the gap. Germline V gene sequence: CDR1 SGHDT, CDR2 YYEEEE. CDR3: CASSKDRSSYNSPLHF. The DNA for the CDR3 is TGTGCCAGCAGCAAAGACAGGAGCTCCTATAATTCACCCCTCCACTTT.

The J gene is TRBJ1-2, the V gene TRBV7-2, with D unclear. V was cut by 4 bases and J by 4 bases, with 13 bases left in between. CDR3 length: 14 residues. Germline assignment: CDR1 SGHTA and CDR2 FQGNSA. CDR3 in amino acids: CASSSFLEVYGYTF. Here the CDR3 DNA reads TGTGCCAGCAGCTCATTCCTGGAGGTCTATGGCTACACCTTC.